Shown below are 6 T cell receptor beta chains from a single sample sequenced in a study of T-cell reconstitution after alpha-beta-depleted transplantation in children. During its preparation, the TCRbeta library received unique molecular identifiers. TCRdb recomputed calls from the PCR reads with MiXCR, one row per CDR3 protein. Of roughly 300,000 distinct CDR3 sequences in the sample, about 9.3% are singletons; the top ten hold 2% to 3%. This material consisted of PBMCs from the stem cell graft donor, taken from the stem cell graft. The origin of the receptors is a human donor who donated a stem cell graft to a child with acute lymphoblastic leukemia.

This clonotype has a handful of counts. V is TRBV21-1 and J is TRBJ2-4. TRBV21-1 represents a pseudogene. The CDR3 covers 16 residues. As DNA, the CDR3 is TGTGCCAGCAGCAAAGTTTTGGGACTAGCCAAAAACATTCAGTACTTC. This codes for CASSKVLGLAKNIQYF.

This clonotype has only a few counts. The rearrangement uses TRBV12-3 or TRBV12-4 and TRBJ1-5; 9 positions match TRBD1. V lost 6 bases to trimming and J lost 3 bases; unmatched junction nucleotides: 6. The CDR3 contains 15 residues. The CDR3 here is CASRQGADLNQPQHF. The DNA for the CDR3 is TGTGCCAGCAGACAGGGGGCAGACCTCAATCAGCCCCAGCATTTT.

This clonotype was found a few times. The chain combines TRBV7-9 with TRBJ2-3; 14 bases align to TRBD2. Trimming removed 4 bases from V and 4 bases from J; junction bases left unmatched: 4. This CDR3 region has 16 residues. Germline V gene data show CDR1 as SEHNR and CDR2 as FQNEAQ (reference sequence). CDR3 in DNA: TGTGCCAGCAGCTCGACGGGACTAGCGGGAGCAGATACGCAGTATTTT. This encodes CASSSTGLAGADTQYF.

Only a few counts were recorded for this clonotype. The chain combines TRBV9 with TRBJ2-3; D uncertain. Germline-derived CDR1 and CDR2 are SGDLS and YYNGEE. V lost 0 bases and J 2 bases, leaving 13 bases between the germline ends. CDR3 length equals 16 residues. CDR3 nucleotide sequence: TGTGCCAGCAGCGTAGCCTTGACGGCCCCCACAGATACGCAGTATTTT. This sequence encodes CASSVALTAPTDTQYF.

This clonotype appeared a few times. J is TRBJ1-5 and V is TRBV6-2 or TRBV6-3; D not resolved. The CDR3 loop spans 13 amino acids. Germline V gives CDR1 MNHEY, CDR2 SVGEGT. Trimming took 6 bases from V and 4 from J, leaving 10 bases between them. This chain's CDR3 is CASRSSSNQPQHF. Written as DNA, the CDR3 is TGTGCCAGCAGGTCTAGTTCAAATCAGCCCCAGCATTTT.

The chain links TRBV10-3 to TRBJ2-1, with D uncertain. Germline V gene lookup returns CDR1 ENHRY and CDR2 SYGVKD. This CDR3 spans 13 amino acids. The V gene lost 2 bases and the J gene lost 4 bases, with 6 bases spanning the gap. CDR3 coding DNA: TGTGCCATCAGTGAGACGGGTTACAATGAGCAGTTCTTC. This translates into CAISETGYNEQFF.